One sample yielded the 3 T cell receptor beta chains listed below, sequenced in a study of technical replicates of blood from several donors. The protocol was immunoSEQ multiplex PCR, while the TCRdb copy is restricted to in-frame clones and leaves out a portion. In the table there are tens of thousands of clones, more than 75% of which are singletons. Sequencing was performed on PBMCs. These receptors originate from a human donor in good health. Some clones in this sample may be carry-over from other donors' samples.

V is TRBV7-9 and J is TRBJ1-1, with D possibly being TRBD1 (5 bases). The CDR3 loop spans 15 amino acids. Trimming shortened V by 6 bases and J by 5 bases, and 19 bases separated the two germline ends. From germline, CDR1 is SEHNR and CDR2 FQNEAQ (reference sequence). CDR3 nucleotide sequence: TGTGCCAGCAGACGATTCGACGGCGGGGGGACTGAAGCTTTCTTT. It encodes CASRRFDGGGTEAFF.

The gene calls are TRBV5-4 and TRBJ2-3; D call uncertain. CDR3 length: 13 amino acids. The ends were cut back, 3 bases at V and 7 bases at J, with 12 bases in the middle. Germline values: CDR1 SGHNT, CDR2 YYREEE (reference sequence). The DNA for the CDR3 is TGTGCCAGCAGCTCACCGGGTACATATACGCAGTATTTT. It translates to CASSSPGTYTQYF.

The CDR3 is CASSPRSGMNTGELFF. CDR3 coding DNA: TGTGCCAGCAGCCCCCGTAGCGGGATGAACACCGGGGAGCTGTTTTTT. The chain carries TRBV7-3 and TRBJ2-2; 8 bases are shared with TRBD2. In germline, CDR1 is SGHTA, CDR2 FQGTGA. This CDR3 is built from 16 residues. V shed 5 bases, J shed 1 base, and the junction held 6 bases outside the gene matches.